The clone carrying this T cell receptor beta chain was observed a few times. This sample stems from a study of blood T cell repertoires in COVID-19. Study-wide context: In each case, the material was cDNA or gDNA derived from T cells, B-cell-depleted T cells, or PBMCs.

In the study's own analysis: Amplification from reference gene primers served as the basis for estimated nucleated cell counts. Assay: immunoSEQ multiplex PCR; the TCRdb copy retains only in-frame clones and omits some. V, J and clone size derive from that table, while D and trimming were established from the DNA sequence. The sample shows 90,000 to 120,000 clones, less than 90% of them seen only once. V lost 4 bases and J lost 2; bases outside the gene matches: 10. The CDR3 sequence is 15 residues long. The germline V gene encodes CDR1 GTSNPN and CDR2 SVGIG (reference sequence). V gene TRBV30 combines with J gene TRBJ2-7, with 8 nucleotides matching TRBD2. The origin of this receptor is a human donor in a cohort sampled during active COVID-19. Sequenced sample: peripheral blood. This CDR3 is CAWNPGLGPTYEQYF. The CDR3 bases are TGTGCCTGGAACCCGGGACTAGGACCAACCTACGAGCAGTACTTC.